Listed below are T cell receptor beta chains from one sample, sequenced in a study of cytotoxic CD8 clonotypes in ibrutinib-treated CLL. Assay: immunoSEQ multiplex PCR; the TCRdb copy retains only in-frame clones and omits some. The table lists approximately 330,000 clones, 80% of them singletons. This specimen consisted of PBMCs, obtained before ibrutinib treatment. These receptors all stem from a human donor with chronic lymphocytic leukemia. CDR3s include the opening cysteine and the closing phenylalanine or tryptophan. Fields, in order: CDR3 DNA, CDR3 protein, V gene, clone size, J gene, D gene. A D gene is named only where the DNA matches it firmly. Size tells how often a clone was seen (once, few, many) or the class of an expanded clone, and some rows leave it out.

DNA: TGTGCCAGCCAACAGGGCAAAAGCACAGATACGCAGTATTTT; CDR3: CASQQGKSTDTQYF; V: TRBV10-3; size: -; J: TRBJ2-3; D: -
DNA: TGCGCCAGCAGCTTGGAGGGAGAGACCCAGTACTTC; CDR3: CASSLEGETQYF; V: TRBV5-1; size: -; J: TRBJ2-5; D: -
DNA: TGTGCCAGCATCAGGGGACTAGCGGGACTCGCGAACACCGGGGAGCTGTTTTTT; CDR3: CASIRGLAGLANTGELFF; V: TRBV7-2; size: once; J: TRBJ2-2; D: TRBD2
DNA: TGTGCCAGCAGTTTAAGGTGGAACACTGAAGCTTTCTTT; CDR3: CASSLRWNTEAFF; V: TRBV27; size: -; J: TRBJ1-1; D: -
DNA: TGTGCCAGCAGCTTAGTAGCGGGAGATAACGAGCAGTACTTC; CDR3: CASSLVAGDNEQYF; V: TRBV7-2; size: -; J: TRBJ2-7; D: TRBD2
DNA: TGTGCCAGCAGCCCCCGGGACAGCTCCTACGAGCAGTACTTC; CDR3: CASSPRDSSYEQYF; V: TRBV5-5; size: -; J: TRBJ2-7; D: TRBD1
DNA: TGTGCCAGCAGCTCAACTGCCACCACCTACACAGATACGCAGTATTTT; CDR3: CASSSTATTYTDTQYF; V: TRBV7-9; size: -; J: TRBJ2-3; D: -
DNA: TGTGCCAGCAGCTTACGAGGGGCGGCCTCCTGGTACTTC; CDR3: CASSLRGAASWYF; V: TRBV5-8; size: -; J: TRBJ2-7; D: -
DNA: TGTGCCAGCAGTTTTCGCGGGCTAGATAGTAACACCGGGGAGCTGTTTTTT; CDR3: CASSFRGLDSNTGELFF; V: TRBV11-2; size: -; J: TRBJ2-2; D: -
DNA: TGTGCCAGCAGTCCCATTGGCAAACTGAACACTGAAGCTTTCTTT; CDR3: CASSPIGKLNTEAFF; V: TRBV27; size: -; J: TRBJ1-1; D: -
DNA: TGTGCCAGCAGTTACTCGAAGGTCAGGGGGTTGGATACGCAGTATTTT; CDR3: CASSYSKVRGLDTQYF; V: TRBV6-5; size: -; J: TRBJ2-3; D: TRBD1
DNA: TGTGCCAGCAGTGAATTTCGTACAGGGATGGCTTACGAGCAGTACTTC; CDR3: CASSEFRTGMAYEQYF; V: TRBV25-1; size: -; J: TRBJ2-7; D: -
DNA: TGTGCCAGCAGCTTTAATGTTCGGGAGACCCAGTACTTC; CDR3: CASSFNVRETQYF; V: TRBV5-6; size: -; J: TRBJ2-5; D: -
DNA: TGTGCCAGCAGTGAACAGGGGTACGAGCAGTACTTC; CDR3: CASSEQGYEQYF; V: TRBV2; size: -; J: TRBJ2-7; D: -
DNA: TGTGCCAGCAGGAGAAGTGTCAAGAGTCAGCCCCAGCATTTT; CDR3: CASRRSVKSQPQHF; V: TRBV2; size: few; J: TRBJ1-5; D: -
DNA: TGTGCCAGCAGCTCCCACCTGGGCAGGGATGGGGAGACCCAGTACTTC; CDR3: CASSSHLGRDGETQYF; V: TRBV7-6; size: -; J: TRBJ2-5; D: -
DNA: TGTGCCAGCAGCGGGGGTCAGTCGTCTGGAAACACCATATATTTT; CDR3: CASSGGQSSGNTIYF; V: TRBV9; size: -; J: TRBJ1-3; D: -
DNA: TGTGCCTGGACCGACTACGATGGCTACACCTTC; CDR3: CAWTDYDGYTF; V: TRBV30; size: -; J: TRBJ1-2; D: -
DNA: TGTGCCACCCCCCGCCTAGCGGGATCCTACGAGCAGTACTTC; CDR3: CATPRLAGSYEQYF; V: TRBV2; size: once; J: TRBJ2-7; D: TRBD2
DNA: TGCGCCAGCAGCTTGGTTCCGGGGAACGAAAAACTGTTTTTT; CDR3: CASSLVPGNEKLFF; V: TRBV5-1; size: -; J: TRBJ1-4; D: -
DNA: TGTGCCAGCTCACGTGGGGGACAGTCGAACACTGAAGCTTTCTTT; CDR3: CASSRGGQSNTEAFF; V: TRBV18; size: -; J: TRBJ1-1; D: TRBD1
DNA: TGTGCCAGCAGTCAGGCGGGAGGGCCGGGCTACAATGAGCAGTTCTTC; CDR3: CASSQAGGPGYNEQFF; V: TRBV27; size: -; J: TRBJ2-1; D: TRBD2
DNA: TGTGCCAGCAGTGCTGGACAGGGATTTTCCTACGAGCAGTACTTC; CDR3: CASSAGQGFSYEQYF; V: TRBV25-1; size: -; J: TRBJ2-7; D: TRBD1